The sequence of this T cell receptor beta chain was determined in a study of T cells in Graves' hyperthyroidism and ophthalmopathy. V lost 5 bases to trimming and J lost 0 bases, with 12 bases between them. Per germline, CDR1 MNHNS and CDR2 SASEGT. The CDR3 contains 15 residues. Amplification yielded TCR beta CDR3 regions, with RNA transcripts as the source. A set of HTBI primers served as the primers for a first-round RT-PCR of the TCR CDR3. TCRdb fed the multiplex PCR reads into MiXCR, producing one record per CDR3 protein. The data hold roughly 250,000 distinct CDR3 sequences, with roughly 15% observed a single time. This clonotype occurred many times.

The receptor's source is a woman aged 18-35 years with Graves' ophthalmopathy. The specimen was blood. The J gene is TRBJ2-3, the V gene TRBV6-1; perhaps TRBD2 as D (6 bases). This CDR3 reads CASSSSGSSTDTQYF. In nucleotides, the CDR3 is TGTGCCAGCAGTTCAAGCGGGTCTAGCACAGATACGCAGTATTTT.